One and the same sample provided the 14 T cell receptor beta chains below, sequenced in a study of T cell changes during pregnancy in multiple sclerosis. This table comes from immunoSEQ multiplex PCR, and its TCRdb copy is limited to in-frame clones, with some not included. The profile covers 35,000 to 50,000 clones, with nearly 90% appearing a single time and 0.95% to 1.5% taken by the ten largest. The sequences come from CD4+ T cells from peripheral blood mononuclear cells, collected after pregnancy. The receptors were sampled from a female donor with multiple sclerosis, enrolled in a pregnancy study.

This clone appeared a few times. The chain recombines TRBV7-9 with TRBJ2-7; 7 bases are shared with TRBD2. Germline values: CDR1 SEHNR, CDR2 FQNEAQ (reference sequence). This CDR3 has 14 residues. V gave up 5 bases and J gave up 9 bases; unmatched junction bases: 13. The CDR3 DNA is TGTGCCAGCAGCCTTGATGGCGGGAGTAAAGGGCAGTACTTC. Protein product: CASSLDGGSKGQYF.

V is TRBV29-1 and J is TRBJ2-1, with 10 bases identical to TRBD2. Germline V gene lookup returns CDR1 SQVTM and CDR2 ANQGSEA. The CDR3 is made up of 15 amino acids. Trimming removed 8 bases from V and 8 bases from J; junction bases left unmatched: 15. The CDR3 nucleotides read TGCAGCTCCCAGCGGGAGGGCATCAGTCGGGATGAGCAGTTCTTC. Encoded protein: CSSQREGISRDEQFF.

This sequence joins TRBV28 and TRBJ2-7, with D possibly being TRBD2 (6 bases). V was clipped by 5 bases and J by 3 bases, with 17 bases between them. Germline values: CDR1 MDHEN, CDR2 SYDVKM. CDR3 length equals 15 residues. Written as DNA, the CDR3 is TGTGCCAGCAGTCCTACGGGAGACGACCTCTACGAGCAGTACTTC. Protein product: CASSPTGDDLYEQYF.

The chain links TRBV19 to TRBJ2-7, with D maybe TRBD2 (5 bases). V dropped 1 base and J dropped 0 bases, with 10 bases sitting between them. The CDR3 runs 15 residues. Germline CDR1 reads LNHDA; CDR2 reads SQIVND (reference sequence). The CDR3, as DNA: TGTGCCAGTAGTATAGTGGCGGGTGGCTCCTACGAGCAGTACTTC. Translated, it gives CASSIVAGGSYEQYF.

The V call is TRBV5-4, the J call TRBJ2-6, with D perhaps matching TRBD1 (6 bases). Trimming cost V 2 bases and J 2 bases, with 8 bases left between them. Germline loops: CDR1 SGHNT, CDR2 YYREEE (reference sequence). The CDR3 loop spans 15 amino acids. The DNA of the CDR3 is TGTGCCAGCAGCTTATGGGGGCCTGGGGCCAACGTCCTGACTTTC. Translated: CASSLWGPGANVLTF.

The CDR3 region is CASSLVSSRLFTEAFF. The CDR3 coding sequence is TGTGCCAGCAGCTTAGTATCCTCACGGTTATTCACTGAAGCTTTCTTT. This chain links TRBV7-9 with TRBJ1-1, with D hard to call. Per the germline V gene, CDR1 is SEHNR and CDR2 is FQNEAQ (reference sequence). Trimming took off 1 base at V and 4 bases at J, with 16 bases between the two ends. The CDR3 extends over 16 amino acids.

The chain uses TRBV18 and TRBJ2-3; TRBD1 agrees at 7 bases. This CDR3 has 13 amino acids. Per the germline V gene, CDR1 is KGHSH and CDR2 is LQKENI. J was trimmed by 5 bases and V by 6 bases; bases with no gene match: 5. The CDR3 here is CASSRGSGDTQYF. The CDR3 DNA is TGTGCCAGCTCCAGGGGGAGCGGAGATACGCAGTATTTT. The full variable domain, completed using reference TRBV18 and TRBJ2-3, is NAGVMQNPRHLVRRRGQEARLRCSPMKGHSHVYWYRQLPEEGLKFMVYLQKENIIDESGMPKERFSAEFPKEGPSILRIQQVVRGDSAAYFCASSRGSGDTQYFGPGTRLTVL.

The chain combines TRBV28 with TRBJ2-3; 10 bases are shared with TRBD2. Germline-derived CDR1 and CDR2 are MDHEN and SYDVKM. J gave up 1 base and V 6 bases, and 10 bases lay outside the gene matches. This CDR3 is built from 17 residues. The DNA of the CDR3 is TGTGCCAGCAGCCCCCCCCCGGGGACTAGCGGCACAGATACGCAGTATTTT. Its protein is CASSPPPGTSGTDTQYF.

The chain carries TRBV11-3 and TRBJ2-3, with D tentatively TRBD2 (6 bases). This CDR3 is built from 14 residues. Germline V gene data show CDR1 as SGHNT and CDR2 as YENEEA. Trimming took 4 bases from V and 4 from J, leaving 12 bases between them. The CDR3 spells CASSSVTSSDTQYF. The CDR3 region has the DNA TGTGCCAGCAGCTCCGTGACTAGTTCAGATACGCAGTATTTT.

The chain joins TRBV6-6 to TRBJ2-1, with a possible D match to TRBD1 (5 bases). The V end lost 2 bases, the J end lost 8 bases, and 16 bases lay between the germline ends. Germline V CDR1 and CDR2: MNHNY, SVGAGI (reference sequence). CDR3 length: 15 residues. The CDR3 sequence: CASSYGVRVIDEQFF. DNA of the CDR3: TGTGCCAGCAGTTACGGTGTCAGGGTGATAGATGAGCAGTTCTTC.

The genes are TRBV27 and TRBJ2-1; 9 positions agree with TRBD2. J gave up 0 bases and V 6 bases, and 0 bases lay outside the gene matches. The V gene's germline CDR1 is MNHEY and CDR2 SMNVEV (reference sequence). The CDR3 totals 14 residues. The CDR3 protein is CASRLAGSYNEQFF. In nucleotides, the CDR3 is TGTGCCAGCAGACTAGCGGGCTCCTACAATGAGCAGTTCTTC.

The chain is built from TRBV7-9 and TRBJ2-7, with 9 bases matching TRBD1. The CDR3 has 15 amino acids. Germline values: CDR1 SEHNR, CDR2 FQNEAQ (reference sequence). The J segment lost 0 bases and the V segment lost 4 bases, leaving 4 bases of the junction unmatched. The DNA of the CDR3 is TGTGCCAGCAGCTCTGGACAGGGGAGCTCCTACGAGCAGTACTTC. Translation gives CASSSGQGSSYEQYF.

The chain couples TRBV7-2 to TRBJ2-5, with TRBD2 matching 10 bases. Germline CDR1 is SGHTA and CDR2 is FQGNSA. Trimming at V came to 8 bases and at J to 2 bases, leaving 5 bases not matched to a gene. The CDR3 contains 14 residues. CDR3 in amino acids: CASGGGLAQETQYF. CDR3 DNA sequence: TGTGCCAGCGGAGGGGGACTAGCGCAAGAGACCCAGTACTTC.

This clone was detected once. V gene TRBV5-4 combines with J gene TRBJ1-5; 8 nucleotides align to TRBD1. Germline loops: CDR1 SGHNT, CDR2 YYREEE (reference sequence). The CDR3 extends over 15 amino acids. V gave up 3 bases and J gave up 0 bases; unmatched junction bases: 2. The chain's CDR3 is CASSSGGGSNQPQHF. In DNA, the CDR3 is TGTGCCAGCAGCTCAGGGGGCGGTAGCAATCAGCCCCAGCATTTT.